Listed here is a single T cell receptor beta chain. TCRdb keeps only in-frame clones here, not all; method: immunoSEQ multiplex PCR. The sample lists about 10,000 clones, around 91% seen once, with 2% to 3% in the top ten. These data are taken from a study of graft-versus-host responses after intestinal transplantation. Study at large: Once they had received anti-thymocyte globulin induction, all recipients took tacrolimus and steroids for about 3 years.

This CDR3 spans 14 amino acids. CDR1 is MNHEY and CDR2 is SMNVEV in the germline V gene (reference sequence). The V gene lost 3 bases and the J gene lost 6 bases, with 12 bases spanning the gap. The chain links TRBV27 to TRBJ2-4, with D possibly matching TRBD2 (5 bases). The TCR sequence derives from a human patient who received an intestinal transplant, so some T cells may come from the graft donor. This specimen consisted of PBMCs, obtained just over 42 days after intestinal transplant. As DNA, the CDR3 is TGTGCCAGCAGTTTTCGAGGGCAGCGAAACATTCAGTACTTC. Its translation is CASSFRGQRNIQYF.